The next 9 T cell receptor beta chains were all read from a single sample in a study of metastatic and nonmetastatic thyroid tumors. None of the patients had undergone any treatment ahead of thyroid surgery. With MiXCR, TCRdb called clones anew from the PCR reads. The sample yields roughly 32,000 clones, around 7.4% seen once. Sequencing was carried out using blood. The source of these receptors is a female donor with papillary thyroid cancer or a benign thyroid nodule (not recorded which). Some clones in this sample may be carry-over from other donors' samples.

This clone was counted many times. V usage is TRBV11-1 and J usage is TRBJ2-1; 10 bases are a match to TRBD1. Germline V gene sequence: CDR1 SGHAT, CDR2 FQDESV (reference sequence). The CDR3 sequence is 16 residues long. After removal of 4 bases from V and 4 bases from J, the junction contained 7 bases not matched to a gene. The CDR3 nucleotides read TGTGCCAGCAGCTCCACGGGGGACAGGGGATACAATGAGCAGTTCTTC. It translates to CASSSTGDRGYNEQFF.

About this clone: A much larger clone differs from this one at a single base, so this may be a read error. The V and J genes are TRBV5-1 and TRBJ1-2; 8 bases map to TRBD1. The CDR3 runs to 14 residues. The trim removed 2 bases at V and 12 bases at J, leaving 12 bases unmatched. CDR1 SGHRS and CDR2 YFSETQ come from the germline V gene. The CDR3 is CASSFRGTGSVHTF. In nucleotides, the CDR3 is TGCGCCAGCAGCTTTCGGGGGACAGGTTCCGTCCACACCTTC.

Remarks on this clone: A much larger clone lies a single base off, so this may be a read error. The chain uses TRBV3-1 and TRBJ2-3; weak D call: TRBD1 (6 bases). The V gene's germline CDR1 is LGHDT and CDR2 YNNKEL (reference sequence). V lost 3 bases and J lost 11, with 27 bases in between. This CDR3 is built from 17 residues. DNA of the CDR3: TGTGCCAGCAGCCAGAGACTGACAGGAAGTACAACAATTAGGCAGTATTTT. Protein product: CASSQRLTGSTTIRQYF.

This clone was seen ten or more times. This rearrangement joins TRBV6-1 to TRBJ1-4; the D gene is possibly TRBD1 (5 bases). This CDR3 has 14 amino acids. V shed 6 bases and J shed 4 bases, with 12 bases lying between them. The germline gives CDR1 MNHNS, CDR2 SASEGT. The CDR3 reads CASRAGTHNEKLFF. In DNA, the CDR3 is TGTGCCAGCAGAGCCGGGACCCATAATGAAAAACTGTTTTTT.

This clone was seen ten or more times. The chain uses TRBV7-8 and TRBJ2-1; TRBD2 matches 10 bases. Germline V gene data show CDR1 as SGHVS and CDR2 as FQNEAQ. V shed 4 bases, J shed 8 bases, and the junction held 11 bases outside the gene matches. The CDR3 spans 16 residues. CDR3 sequence reads: CASSSGSSGGLDEQFF. The CDR3 region has the DNA TGTGCCAGCAGCTCCGGGAGTAGCGGGGGGTTGGATGAGCAGTTCTTC.

Ten or more counts support this clone. The chain carries TRBV5-1 and TRBJ2-5; 12 bases fit TRBD2. This CDR3 contains 17 residues. CDR1 is SGHRS and CDR2 is YFSETQ in the germline V gene. With V trimmed by 6 bases and J by 5 bases, 14 bases remained unmatched. CDR3 in amino acids: CASIQGTSGWTWETQYF. The CDR3, as DNA: TGCGCCAGCATCCAAGGGACTAGCGGGTGGACGTGGGAGACCCAGTACTTC.

This clone was recorded at least ten times. The chain employs TRBV3-1 and TRBJ2-1; D uncertain. Germline CDR1 and CDR2: LGHDT and YNNKEL (reference sequence). Trimming cost V 4 bases and J 4 bases, with 14 bases left between them. There are 15 residues in the CDR3. The CDR3 protein is CASSPAQDVYNEQFF. DNA of the CDR3: TGTGCCAGCAGCCCCGCTCAGGACGTATACAATGAGCAGTTCTTC.

This clone was counted at least ten times. The chain uses TRBV2 and TRBJ2-2, with 8 positions matching TRBD2. There are 13 residues in the CDR3. V lost 8 bases to trimming and J lost 5 bases; unmatched junction nucleotides: 4. Germline loops: CDR1 SNHLY, CDR2 FYNNEI. The CDR3 reads CASRGGGTGELFF. In nucleotides, the CDR3 is TGTGCCAGCCGGGGGGGCGGAACCGGGGAGCTGTTTTTT. Full variable domain (remainder filled in from reference TRBV2 and TRBJ2-2): EPEVTQTPSHQVTQMGQEVILRCVPISNHLYFYWYRQILGQKVEFLVSFYNNEISEKSEIFDDQFSVERPDGSNFTLKIRSTKLEDSAMYFCASRGGGTGELFFGEGSRLTVL.

At least ten counts were recorded for this clone. The V gene is TRBV6-1, the J gene TRBJ1-1; perhaps TRBD1 as D (5 bases). CDR3 length: 14 residues. From germline, CDR1 is MNHNS and CDR2 SASEGT. V was shortened by 8 bases and J by 0 bases, with 13 bases between the two germline ends. CDR3 sequence (DNA): TGTGCCAGCCTACTCGGGGGTATGAACACTGAAGCTTTCTTT. This sequence encodes CASLLGGMNTEAFF.